This TCR beta chain was sequenced during a study of blood T cells in healthy people across ages. The wider study: Template switching picked up about one barcoded beta molecule for each two T cells. Findings and limits, study-wide: Investigators treated diversity estimates from one million T cells as underestimates. Roughly linear age-related decline in beta diversity appeared, significant by age roughly 40.

Per sample, a minimum of 6.5 million PBMCs were isolated. With a J-beta primer mix and a sample-barcoded 5' primer, a second PCR ran 7 to 11 cycles. TCRdb fed the 5' RACE reads into MiXCR, producing one record per CDR3 protein. The sample consists of hundreds of thousands of distinct CDR3 sequences, 20% to 25% of them appearing once. Germline assignment: CDR1 SGHTA and CDR2 FQGNSA. CDR3 length: 15 residues. Germline trimming cut 7 bases from V and 7 bases from J; bases unmatched to any gene: 11. This clonotype was detected ten times or more. Its antigen is currently unknown. The V and J genes are TRBV7-2 and TRBJ2-1, with 9 positions matching TRBD2. The TCR sequence derives from a man between 65 and 85 years old in good health. Sequenced: blood. CDR3 protein: CASTTGTSSRNEQFF. The CDR3 DNA is TGTGCCAGCACCACCGGGACTAGCTCCCGGAATGAGCAGTTCTTC.